The clone carrying this T cell receptor (beta chain) was seen a single time. Profiled with immunoSEQ multiplex PCR; TCRdb holds only in-frame clones, not every one. In the table there are about 34,000 clones, around nine tenths of which are singletons. The data belong to a study of T cell changes during pregnancy in multiple sclerosis. There are 16 residues in the CDR3. The J segment lost 5 bases and the V segment lost 0 bases, leaving 7 bases of the junction unmatched. Per germline, CDR1 MNHNY and CDR2 SVGAGI (reference sequence). The origin of this receptor is a female donor with multiple sclerosis, enrolled in a pregnancy study. The chain joins TRBV6-6 to TRBJ2-5, with TRBD1 matching 9 bases. Sequencing used CD8+ T cells from peripheral blood mononuclear cells, obtained in the second trimester of pregnancy. The CDR3 nucleotides read TGTGCCAGCAGTTACTCACAGGGGGCGAAGGGGGAGACCCAGTACTTC. As protein: CASSYSQGAKGETQYF.